These 24 T cell receptor beta chains were sequenced from one sample in a study of T cells in narcolepsy. TCRdb's copy holds only in-frame clones and misses some; the assay was immunoSEQ multiplex PCR. The sample carries about 32,000 clones, roughly 79% recorded once. Input material: memory (CD45RA-) CD4+ T cells from blood. Receptors originate from a human donor in good health.

V is TRBV6-6 and J is TRBJ1-4; D gene ambiguous. Trimming stripped 0 bases from V and 11 bases from J, with 4 bases between. Germline CDR1 is MNHNY and CDR2 is SVGAGI (reference sequence). There are 11 residues in the CDR3. The CDR3 spells CASSYSGKLFF. DNA of the CDR3: TGTGCCAGCAGTTACTCTGGTAAACTGTTTTTT.

The V gene is TRBV10-2, the J gene TRBJ2-7, with D uncertain. V was shortened by 6 bases and J by 2 bases, with 14 bases between the two germline ends. The CDR3 length is 14 residues. Germline V gene lookup returns CDR1 WSHSY and CDR2 SAAADI. The CDR3 bases are TGCGCCAGCAGACCCACCTATGAGGCCTACGAGCAGTACTTC. It encodes CASRPTYEAYEQYF.

The chain uses TRBV2 and TRBJ2-1; D remains ambiguous. V was cut by 7 bases and J by 6 bases, with 22 bases left in between. The germline V gene has CDR1 SNHLY and CDR2 FYNNEI. CDR3 length: 16 amino acids. CDR3 in amino acids: CASTRLGSTGSNEQFF. The CDR3 nucleotides are TGTGCCAGCACCAGACTGGGCTCGACCGGGTCCAATGAGCAGTTCTTC. Full variable domain (outside the CDR3, taken from reference TRBV2 and TRBJ2-1): EPEVTQTPSHQVTQMGQEVILRCVPISNHLYFYWYRQILGQKVEFLVSFYNNEISEKSEIFDDQFSVERPDGSNFTLKIRSTKLEDSAMYFCASTRLGSTGSNEQFFGPGTRLTVL.

Notes on this clone: This sample also contains other DNA sequences that code for the same CDR3. The chain links TRBV30 to TRBJ1-3; 7 bases agree with TRBD1. This CDR3 is built from 15 residues. V gave up 2 bases and J gave up 0 bases; unmatched junction bases: 4. CDR1 and CDR2 from the germline V gene are GTSNPN and SVGIG (reference sequence). The CDR3 DNA reads as TGTGCCTGGAGTAGGGACAGTGGCTCTGGAAACACCATATATTTT. Translated: CAWSRDSGSGNTIYF.

The rearrangement joins TRBV6-6 to TRBJ2-7, with TRBD2 matching 8 bases. The CDR3 length is 15 residues. Germline CDR1 and CDR2: MNHNY and SVGAGI (reference sequence). V was pared by 6 bases and J by 3 bases, with 10 bases of the junction left unmatched. DNA for the CDR3: TGTGCCAGCAGCCGACCAACTAGCGGAGGCTACGAGCAGTACTTC. This translates into CASSRPTSGGYEQYF.

This clone occurred once. V and J are TRBV7-2 and TRBJ1-1, with 7 positions matching TRBD1. Unmatched junction bases numbered 10, after V lost 5 bases and J lost 4 bases. Looked up from germline, CDR1 is SGHTA and CDR2 is FQGNSA. The CDR3 is 15 amino acids. CDR3 amino acids: CASSTRQGKGTEAFF. The CDR3 DNA sequence: TGTGCCAGCAGCACCCGACAGGGAAAGGGCACTGAAGCTTTCTTT.

The genes are TRBV27 and TRBJ1-2, with 9 bases fitting TRBD1. With 2 bases clipped from V and 0 bases from J, the junction kept 10 bases outside the gene matches. The CDR3 spans 18 residues. CDR1 and CDR2 from the germline V gene are MNHEY and SMNVEV (reference sequence). CDR3 sequence (DNA): TGTGCCAGCAGTTTACACCACCGGGACAGGGCCTCTAACTATGGCTACACCTTC. It specifies CASSLHHRDRASNYGYTF.

This clone was found a few times. The rearrangement joins TRBV5-1 to TRBJ1-4, with TRBD1 as a possible D gene (6 bases). Germline V gene sequence: CDR1 SGHRS, CDR2 YFSETQ. The length of the CDR3 is 15 residues. The V and J ends lost 5 bases and 4 bases respectively, with 15 bases between them. CDR3 in DNA: TGCGCCAGCAGGTGGGGGGGCCGTGGTAATGAAAAACTGTTTTTT. Its translation is CASRWGGRGNEKLFF.

This chain connects TRBV12-5 to TRBJ2-5; no clear D gene. The DNA end lines up better with TRBJ2-7; the J call may be wrong. CDR1 and CDR2 from the germline V gene are LGHNT and FRNRAP. The CDR3 is 13 residues long. CDR3 in amino acids: CASGSTSSYEQYF. The CDR3 nucleotides read TGTGCTAGTGGTTCAACCAGCTCCTACGAGCAGTACTTC.

The chain has TRBV5-6 and TRBJ2-7, with D possibly TRBD1 on 6 matching bases. The germline V gene encodes CDR1 SGHDT and CDR2 YYEEEE. CDR3 size: 13 residues. Trimming pared 5 bases from V and 3 bases from J, leaving 12 bases between. In nucleotides, the CDR3 is TGTGCCAGCAGGGGGGACATCGACTACGAGCAGTACTTC. Amino acids: CASRGDIDYEQYF.

This sequence joins TRBV11-2 and TRBJ2-7; TRBD2 aligns across 11 bases. The CDR3 has 18 amino acids. In germline, CDR1 is SGHAT, CDR2 FQNNGV. V gave up 7 bases and J gave up 0 bases; unmatched junction bases: 14. The CDR3 spells CASTKGGLAGGRSYEQYF. The CDR3 DNA reads as TGTGCCAGCACAAAAGGGGGTCTAGCGGGAGGTCGCTCCTACGAGCAGTACTTC.

The chain uses TRBV15 and TRBJ2-7; TRBD2 agrees at 7 bases. The CDR3 has 15 residues. Trimming at V came to 1 base and at J to 4 bases, leaving 7 bases not matched to a gene. Germline values: CDR1 LNHNV, CDR2 YYDKDF (reference sequence). CDR3 coding DNA: TGTGCCACCAGCAGAGGTGATGCGGGAGCTTACGAGCAGTACTTC. Its protein product is CATSRGDAGAYEQYF. The full variable domain, completed using reference TRBV15 and TRBJ2-7, is DAMVIQNPRYQVTQFGKPVTLSCSQTLNHNVMYWYQQKSSQAPKLLFHYYDKDFNNEADTPDNFQSRRPNTSFCFLDIRSPGLGDTAMYLCATSRGDAGAYEQYFGPGTRLTVT.

This rearrangement joins TRBV5-1 to TRBJ1-3, with D perhaps matching TRBD1 (6 bases). The CDR3 covers 17 residues. V lost 0 bases, J lost 4 bases, and 17 bases lay in between. The germline gives CDR1 SGHRS, CDR2 YFSETQ. The CDR3: CASSLGPVGADGNTIYF. The CDR3 region has the DNA TGCGCCAGCAGCTTGGGTCCGGTGGGGGCAGACGGAAACACCATATATTTT.

V usage is TRBV30 and J usage is TRBJ1-2; D ambiguous. The CDR3 contains 15 residues. V shed 3 bases and J shed 8 bases, with 22 bases lying between them. Per the germline V gene, CDR1 is GTSNPN and CDR2 is SVGIG (reference sequence). DNA for the CDR3: TGTGCCTGGAGGGGCGGGATTCCTATGTCGGGGGGCTACACCTTC. Encoded protein: CAWRGGIPMSGGYTF.

V is TRBV11-3 and J is TRBJ2-3; weak D call: TRBD1 (5 bases). V was cut by 5 bases and J by 2 bases, with 14 bases left in between. CDR3 length: 15 residues. Germline V gives CDR1 SGHNT, CDR2 YENEEA. The CDR3 nucleotides read TGTGCCAGCAGCAAGGGGCTGGAAGCCACAGATACGCAGTATTTT. It codes for CASSKGLEATDTQYF.

The chain couples TRBV5-1 to TRBJ2-3; 7 bases agree with TRBD2. The junction had 13 bases not matched to a gene; V was cut back by 0 bases and J by 0 bases. The length of the CDR3 is 19 residues. From germline, CDR1 is SGHRS and CDR2 YFSETQ. The CDR3 DNA is TGCGCCAGCAGCTTGGAGGGAGCGGGACGGACCTCTAGCACAGATACGCAGTATTTT. Protein sequence: CASSLEGAGRTSSTDTQYF.

The chain links TRBV10-1 to TRBJ1-1, with unresolved D. CDR3 length: 13 amino acids. Germline V gives CDR1 WNHNN, CDR2 SYGVQD (reference sequence). Trimming took off 7 bases at V and 0 bases at J, with 9 bases between the two ends. The chain's CDR3 is CASKGHMNTEAFF. The CDR3 region has the DNA TGCGCCAGCAAGGGCCATATGAACACTGAAGCTTTCTTT.

The chain recombines TRBV13 with TRBJ2-3, with 7 bases lining up with TRBD1. Germline-derived CDR1 and CDR2 are PRHDT and FYEKMQ (reference sequence). Trimming at V came to 0 bases and at J to 2 bases, leaving 8 bases not matched to a gene. The CDR3 has 17 amino acids. In DNA form, the CDR3 reads TGTGCCAGCAGCTTAGGCCCGGGGACAGCCACCACAGATACGCAGTATTTT. As protein: CASSLGPGTATTDTQYF.

Only one count was recorded for this clone. The J gene is TRBJ2-1, the V gene TRBV5-1, with 8 bases aligning to TRBD2. The CDR3 totals 15 residues. V shed 4 bases and J 6 bases; nucleotides not matched to a gene: 9. CDR1 is SGHRS, CDR2 YFSETQ, per germline. CDR3 sequence: CASSTRTGTSNEQFF. CDR3 bases: TGCGCCAGCAGCACACGAACCGGGACTAGCAATGAGCAGTTCTTC.

This clone has only a few counts. The J gene is TRBJ1-3, the V gene TRBV4-1; D is undetermined. The length of the CDR3 is 15 residues. Trimming left V 0 bases short and J 9 bases short, with 15 bases between. CDR1 MGHRA and CDR2 YSYEKL come from the germline V gene. DNA of the CDR3: TGCGCCAGCAGCCAAGATGATGCCTCCCTCGGCACCATATATTTT. Amino acid sequence: CASSQDDASLGTIYF.

The J gene is TRBJ1-5, the V gene TRBV29-1, with a possible D match to TRBD1 (5 bases). The germline V gene has CDR1 SQVTM and CDR2 ANQGSEA. The CDR3 spans 14 residues. The V gene lost 4 bases and the J gene lost 7 bases, with 17 bases spanning the gap. CDR3 amino acids: CSVADGSGRQPQHF. The CDR3 bases are TGCAGCGTTGCGGACGGGTCAGGGAGGCAGCCCCAGCATTTT.

The chain recombines TRBV5-1 with TRBJ2-1; D is uncertain. V was clipped by 4 bases and J by 5 bases, with 13 bases between them. Germline V gene data show CDR1 as SGHRS and CDR2 as YFSETQ. The CDR3 sequence is 14 residues long. The CDR3 DNA reads TGCGCCAGCAGCCCGTTACGGGCTAACAATGAGCAGTTCTTC. It codes for CASSPLRANNEQFF.

The chain is built from TRBV6-1 and TRBJ2-2; D possibly uses TRBD1 or TRBD2 (5 bases each). The CDR3 consists of 15 residues. CDR1 is MNHNS and CDR2 is SASEGT in the germline V gene. Trimming cost V 1 base and J 4 bases, with 10 bases left between them. The CDR3 is CASSEGVGRTGELFF. The CDR3 bases are TGTGCCAGCAGTGAAGGGGTGGGACGCACCGGGGAGCTGTTTTTT.

The rearrangement uses TRBV19 and TRBJ1-5; possibly TRBD1 for D (6 bases). V dropped 9 bases and J dropped 4 bases, with 16 bases sitting between them. The CDR3 consists of 14 residues. Germline CDR1 LNHDA, CDR2 SQIVND (reference sequence). The CDR3, as DNA: TGTGCCAGCTTCGACAGGCAAAATAATCAGCCCCAGCATTTT. Translated, it gives CASFDRQNNQPQHF.